These 10 T cell receptor beta chains originate from one sample sequenced in a study. TCRdb fed the 5' RACE reads into MiXCR, producing one record per CDR3 protein. The table includes around 50,000 distinct CDR3 sequences, 26% detected once. Cells sorted as Tregs were CD4+, CD25+ and CD127-/low. Source material: tumor-infiltrating Tregs sorted from the breast tumor. These receptors were collected from a female donor with breast cancer.

This clonotype showed up just a few times. The J gene is TRBJ2-1, the V gene TRBV20-1; D is perhaps TRBD2 (6 bases). V lost 6 bases and J 9 bases, leaving 12 bases between the germline ends. CDR1 is DFQATT, CDR2 SNEGSKA, per germline (reference sequence). The CDR3 length is 11 residues. CDR3 in DNA: TGCAGTGCCACAACTAGCTCTGAGCAGTTCTTC. Protein product: CSATTSSEQFF.

This clonotype has a count of ten or more. The chain combines TRBV20-1 with TRBJ2-7, with D possibly TRBD1 on 6 matching bases. The CDR3 is 13 residues long. Germline CDR1 and CDR2: DFQATT and SNEGSKA (reference sequence). V was trimmed by 8 bases and J by 3 bases, leaving 17 bases between them. This CDR3 reads CSSEGENFYEQYF. The CDR3 DNA is TGCAGTTCCGAGGGGGAAAATTTCTACGAGCAGTACTTC.

The chain links TRBV24-1 to TRBJ2-2; tentative D call: TRBD1 (7 bases). CDR1 is KGHDR, CDR2 SFDVKD, per germline. This CDR3 has 16 amino acids. Trimming shortened V by 2 bases and J by 6 bases, and 15 bases separated the two germline ends. Written as DNA, the CDR3 is TGTGCCACCAGTGATTCCGGCAGGGGGGTCGCCGGGGAGCTGTTTTTT. It specifies CATSDSGRGVAGELFF.

The sample holds many counts of this clonotype. The chain recombines TRBV20-1 with TRBJ2-1; a possible D gene is TRBD2 (5 bases). Between the trimmed V and J ends, which lost 2 bases and 7 bases, there was a span of 12 bases. This CDR3 has 13 amino acids. Germline values: CDR1 DFQATT, CDR2 SNEGSKA (reference sequence). In DNA form, the CDR3 reads TGCAGTGCTAGATCTGGCACGGGAAATGAGCAGTTCTTC. It is translated as CSARSGTGNEQFF.

This rearrangement joins TRBV6-5 to TRBJ2-3, with TRBD2 as a possible D gene (5 bases). The CDR3 covers 14 residues. The germline CDR1 and CDR2 sequences are MNHEY and SVGAGI. V gave up 6 bases and J gave up 0 bases, with 10 bases separating them. The CDR3 reads CASRTKASTDTQYF. The DNA of the CDR3 is TGTGCCAGCAGGACTAAGGCTAGCACAGATACGCAGTATTTT.

The chain links TRBV7-2 to TRBJ1-1; D not resolved. The CDR3 contains 14 residues. The V gene lost 3 bases and the J gene lost 0 bases, with 8 bases spanning the gap. Looked up from germline, CDR1 is SGHTA and CDR2 is FQGNSA. CDR3 protein: CASSFGFMNTEAFF. DNA of the CDR3: TGTGCCAGCAGCTTCGGATTCATGAACACTGAAGCTTTCTTT. Combining the CDR3 with reference TRBV7-2 and TRBJ1-1 gives the whole variable domain GAGVSQSPSNKVTEKGKDVELRCDPISGHTALYWYRQSLGQGLEFLIYFQGNSAPDKSGLPSDRFSAERTGGSVSTLTIQRTQQEDSAVYLCASSFGFMNTEAFFGQGTRLTVV.

This clonotype was seen a few times. The genes are TRBV7-2 and TRBJ1-6; D perhaps matches TRBD1 (5 bases). V was cut by 1 base and J by 9 bases, with 13 bases left in between. CDR3 length: 15 amino acids. CDR1 is SGHTA, CDR2 FQGNSA, per germline. CDR3 sequence: CASSLEWSGSSPLHF. As DNA, the CDR3 is TGTGCCAGCAGCTTAGAGTGGTCAGGGAGTTCACCCCTCCACTTT. The full variable domain, rest sourced from reference TRBV7-2 and TRBJ1-6, is GAGVSQSPSNKVTEKGKDVELRCDPISGHTALYWYRQSLGQGLEFLIYFQGNSAPDKSGLPSDRFSAERTGGSVSTLTIQRTQQEDSAVYLCASSLEWSGSSPLHFGNGTRLTVT.

On this clonotype itself: The junction departs from the called germline gene at one end, perhaps through a read error. The chain links TRBV6-5 to TRBJ2-1, with D perhaps TRBD1 (6 bases). The CDR3 is 14 residues long. Per germline, CDR1 MNHEY and CDR2 SVGAGI. CDR3 nucleotide sequence: TGTACCAGCAATCCCCACCGGGACATCAATGAGCAGTTCTTC. This sequence encodes CTSNPHRDINEQFF.

A few counts support this clonotype. V and J are TRBV12-3 or TRBV12-4 and TRBJ1-2; D not certain. The CDR3 has 14 residues. Trimming took 1 base from V and 3 from J, leaving 9 bases between them. In nucleotides, the CDR3 is TGTGCCAGCAGTTTAGGGGCAGGATACTATGGCTACACCTTC. Protein sequence: CASSLGAGYYGYTF.

This clonotype was recorded a few times. J is TRBJ2-7 and V is TRBV12-3 or TRBV12-4, with 8 bases matching TRBD1. The CDR3 extends over 14 amino acids. The V and J ends lost 1 base and 1 base, in that order; junction bases with no gene match: 0. This chain's CDR3 is CASSLDRGSYEQYF. In nucleotides, the CDR3 is TGTGCCAGCAGTTTAGACAGGGGGTCCTACGAGCAGTACTTC.